These T cell receptor beta chains were read from a single sample in a study of T cells in Graves' hyperthyroidism and ophthalmopathy. MiXCR, run by TCRdb on the multiplex PCR reads, gives a single entry per CDR3 protein. The data show roughly 500,000 distinct CDR3 sequences, roughly 24% seen once. The specimen sequenced was blood. The receptors stem from a woman in her twenties or thirties with Graves' ophthalmopathy. CDR3s include the opening cysteine and the closing phenylalanine or tryptophan. The D gene is left open where the match is weak. Size is stated for part of the rows, as once, few or many counts, or as a class when the clone is expanded.

J gene: TRBJ1-1
V gene: TRBV3-1
D gene: TRBD1
clone size: .
CDR3 DNA: TGTGCCAGCAGCCTAAAATCCGGAGGACAGGGGGCTTCGGAAGCTTTCTTT
CDR3 protein: CASSLKSGGQGASEAFF

J gene: TRBJ1-1
V gene: TRBV12-3/TRBV12-4
D gene: .
clone size: many
CDR3 DNA: TGTGCCAGCAAACCCCCGACAGTGATGAACACTGAAGCTTTCTTT
CDR3 protein: CASKPPTVMNTEAFF

J gene: TRBJ1-2
V gene: TRBV11-1
D gene: TRBD1
clone size: .
CDR3 DNA: TGTGCCAGCAGCTTAGGGCTTCGGGAGACAGGGTACTATGGCTACACCTTC
CDR3 protein: CASSLGLRETGYYGYTF

J gene: TRBJ2-5
V gene: TRBV5-6
D gene: .
clone size: many
CDR3 DNA: TGTGCCAGCAGCTTTCAGGGGCAGGAGACCCAGTACTTC
CDR3 protein: CASSFQGQETQYF

J gene: TRBJ1-2
V gene: TRBV29-1
D gene: TRBD1
clone size: few
CDR3 DNA: TGCAGCGTTGAGGGAACAGGGGGCGTTTCTGGCTACACCTTC
CDR3 protein: CSVEGTGGVSGYTF

J gene: TRBJ2-5
V gene: TRBV30
D gene: .
clone size: few
CDR3 DNA: TGTGCCTGGAGTGTAAGGGGCCTGGGGGAGACCCAGTACTTC
CDR3 protein: CAWSVRGLGETQYF

J gene: TRBJ2-7
V gene: TRBV5-1
D gene: .
clone size: .
CDR3 DNA: TGCGCCAGCAGCTGGGGACCGGAGGACGGGGGAGCCTCCTACGAGCAGTACTTC
CDR3 protein: CASSWGPEDGGASYEQYF

J gene: TRBJ2-1
V gene: TRBV12-3/TRBV12-4
D gene: .
clone size: .
CDR3 DNA: TGTGCCAGCGTCCCCTTGGACGGTAGCGCCTACAATGAGCAGTTCTTC
CDR3 protein: CASVPLDGSAYNEQFF

J gene: TRBJ1-6
V gene: TRBV6-1
D gene: .
clone size: .
CDR3 DNA: TGTGCCAGCAGCACACAAAGCTCCTATAATTCACCCCTCCACTTT
CDR3 protein: CASSTQSSYNSPLHF

J gene: TRBJ1-2
V gene: TRBV20-1
D gene: .
clone size: many
CDR3 DNA: TGCAGTGCTGACAGGAGGAGCTATGGCTACACCTTC
CDR3 protein: CSADRRSYGYTF

J gene: TRBJ2-3
V gene: TRBV2
D gene: .
clone size: few
CDR3 DNA: TGTGCCAGCATTTACAGGGACACAGATACGCAGTATTTT
CDR3 protein: CASIYRDTDTQYF

J gene: TRBJ2-7
V gene: TRBV28
D gene: .
clone size: many
CDR3 DNA: TGTGCCAGCAGTTTAACCCTGGACTCTCCCTACGAGCAGTACTTC
CDR3 protein: CASSLTLDSPYEQYF

J gene: TRBJ1-6
V gene: TRBV4-2
D gene: TRBD1
clone size: .
CDR3 DNA: TGTGCCAGCAGCCAAGAGGGGAGGACAGGGAGATCACCCCTCCACTTT
CDR3 protein: CASSQEGRTGRSPLHF

J gene: TRBJ1-1
V gene: TRBV7-8
D gene: .
clone size: many
CDR3 DNA: TGTGCCAGCAGCTCCGGGGTAGGGACATTACCCTGGGTGGCTTTCTTT
CDR3 protein: CASSSGVGTLPWVAFF

J gene: TRBJ2-5
V gene: TRBV5-1
D gene: TRBD1
clone size: .
CDR3 DNA: TGCGCCAGCAGCTTGGGACAGGGACCAAATTTGGAGACCCAGTACTTC
CDR3 protein: CASSLGQGPNLETQYF

J gene: TRBJ1-1
V gene: TRBV30
D gene: .
clone size: .
CDR3 DNA: TGTGCCTGGGACGGTCAGTCGAACACTGAAGCTTTCTTT
CDR3 protein: CAWDGQSNTEAFF

J gene: TRBJ2-7
V gene: TRBV12-3/TRBV12-4
D gene: .
clone size: .
CDR3 DNA: TGTGCCAGCAGCCCCCGGACAGACCCACGCGAGCAGTACTTC
CDR3 protein: CASSPRTDPREQYF

J gene: TRBJ2-7
V gene: TRBV6-5
D gene: .
clone size: .
CDR3 DNA: TGTGCCAGCAGTAACGGTGACTACGAGCAGTACTTC
CDR3 protein: CASSNGDYEQYF

J gene: TRBJ2-5
V gene: TRBV6-2/TRBV6-3
D gene: TRBD2
clone size: few
CDR3 DNA: TGTGCCAGCAGCCGAGGGACTAGCGGGTTCCAAGAGACCCAGTACTTC
CDR3 protein: CASSRGTSGFQETQYF